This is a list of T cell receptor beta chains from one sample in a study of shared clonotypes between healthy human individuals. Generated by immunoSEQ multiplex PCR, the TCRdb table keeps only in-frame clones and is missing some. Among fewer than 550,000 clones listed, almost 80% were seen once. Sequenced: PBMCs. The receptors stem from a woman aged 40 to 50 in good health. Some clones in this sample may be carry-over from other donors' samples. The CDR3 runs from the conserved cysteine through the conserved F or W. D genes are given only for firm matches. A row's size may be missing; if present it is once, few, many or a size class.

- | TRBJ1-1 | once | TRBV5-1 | CASSFRLNTEAFF | TGCGCCAGCAGCTTCCGTTTGAACACTGAAGCTTTCTTT
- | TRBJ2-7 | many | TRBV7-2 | CASRPPSGSYEQYF | TGTGCCAGCAGACCACCCTCCGGGTCCTACGAGCAGTACTTC
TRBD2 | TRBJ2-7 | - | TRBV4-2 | CASSQDSGLAGGGSYEQYF | TGTGCCAGCAGCCAAGATTCGGGGCTAGCGGGAGGCGGCTCCTACGAGCAGTACTTC
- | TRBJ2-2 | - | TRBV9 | CASSPEWGELFF | TGTGCCAGCAGCCCCGAGTGGGGGGAGCTGTTTTTT
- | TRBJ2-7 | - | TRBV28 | CASSSSFGSSEQYF | TGTGCCAGCAGTTCCTCCTTTGGTAGTTCCGAGCAGTACTTC
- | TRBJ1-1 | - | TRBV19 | CASSMSPGGRSTEAFF | TGTGCCAGTAGTATGTCTCCGGGGGGTCGGAGCACTGAAGCTTTCTTT
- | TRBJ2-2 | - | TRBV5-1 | CASSLGAGRNTGELFF | TGCGCCAGCAGCTTGGGAGCAGGAAGGAACACCGGGGAGCTGTTTTTT
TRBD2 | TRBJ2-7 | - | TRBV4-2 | CASSWGLAASYEQYF | TGTGCCAGCAGCTGGGGACTAGCGGCCTCCTACGAGCAGTACTTC
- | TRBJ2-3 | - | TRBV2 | CASGQGMDTQYF | TGTGCCAGCGGTCAGGGCATGGATACGCAGTATTTT
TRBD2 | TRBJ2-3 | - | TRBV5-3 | CARSFSGSAPPSYLESTDTQYF | TGTGCCAGAAGCTTTAGCGGGAGTGCCCCCCCATCCTACCTCGAGAGCACAGATACGCAGTATTTT
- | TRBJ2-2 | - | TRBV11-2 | CASSNRDSGAGELFF | TGTGCCAGCAGCAACCGGGACTCCGGTGCCGGGGAGCTGTTTTTT
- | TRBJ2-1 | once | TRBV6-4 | CASSRTENNEQFF | TGTGCCAGCAGTCGGACAGAAAACAATGAGCAGTTCTTC
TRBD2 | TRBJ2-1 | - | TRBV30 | CAWSRRGNYNEQFF | TGTGCCTGGAGTAGGCGGGGGAACTACAATGAGCAGTTCTTC
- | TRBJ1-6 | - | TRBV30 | CAWSSGKVESPLHF | TGTGCCTGGAGCTCCGGGAAAGTAGAGTCACCCCTCCACTTT
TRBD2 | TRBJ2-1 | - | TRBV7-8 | CASSSGSRVGGTSQFF | TGTGCCAGCAGCTCAGGATCACGGGTGGGTGGGACTAGTCAGTTCTTC
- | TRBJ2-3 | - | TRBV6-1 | CASRTSGTDTQYF | TGTGCCAGCAGGACTAGTGGGACAGATACGCAGTATTTT
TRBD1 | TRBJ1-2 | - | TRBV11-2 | CASSFQGVHGYTF | TGTGCCAGCAGCTTCCAGGGGGTCCATGGCTACACCTTC
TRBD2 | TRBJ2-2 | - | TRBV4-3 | CASSQDWTSGSVTGELFF | TGCGCCAGCAGCCAAGATTGGACTAGCGGGAGTGTAACCGGGGAGCTGTTTTTT
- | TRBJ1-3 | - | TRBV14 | CASSLLGTSGNTIYF | TGTGCCAGCAGTCTGTTGGGGACCTCTGGAAACACCATATATTTT
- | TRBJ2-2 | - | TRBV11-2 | CASSLGAGGPLNTGELFF | TGTGCCAGCAGCTTAGGGGCAGGAGGTCCCTTGAACACCGGGGAGCTGTTTTTT
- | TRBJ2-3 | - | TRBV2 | CASSEQGPLPDTQYF | TGTGCCAGCAGTGAGCAGGGTCCATTGCCAGATACGCAGTATTTT
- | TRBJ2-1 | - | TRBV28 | CASSSPAPSSNEQFF | TGTGCCAGCAGCTCCCCAGCCCCTTCCTCGAATGAGCAGTTCTTC
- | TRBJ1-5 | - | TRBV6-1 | CASSWGANQPQHF | TGTGCCAGCAGTTGGGGGGCTAATCAGCCCCAGCATTTT
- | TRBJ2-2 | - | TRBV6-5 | CASSYTSGASTGELFF | TGTGCCAGCAGTTACACGTCCGGGGCTAGTACCGGGGAGCTGTTTTTT
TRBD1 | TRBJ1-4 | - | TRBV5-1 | CASSLQGAGEKLFF | TGCGCCAGCAGCCTACAGGGGGCGGGTGAAAAACTGTTTTTT
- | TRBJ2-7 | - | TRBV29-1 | CSVTPGDRSLEQYF | TGCAGCGTTACTCCAGGGGATAGGTCTCTCGAGCAGTACTTC
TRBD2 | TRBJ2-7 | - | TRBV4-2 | CASSQDALAGGAYEQYF | TGTGCCAGCAGCCAAGATGCACTAGCGGGAGGGGCCTACGAGCAGTACTTC
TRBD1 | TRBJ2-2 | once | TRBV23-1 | CASSHQTGGDTGELFF | TGCGCCAGCAGTCACCAAACAGGGGGTGACACCGGGGAGCTGTTTTTT
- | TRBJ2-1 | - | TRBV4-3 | CASSQDGGRYNEQFF | TGCGCCAGCAGCCAAGATGGGGGGCGGTACAATGAGCAGTTCTTC
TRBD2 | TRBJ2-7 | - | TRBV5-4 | CASSLGLAGMDEQYF | TGTGCCAGCAGCTTGGGACTAGCGGGAATGGACGAGCAGTACTTC
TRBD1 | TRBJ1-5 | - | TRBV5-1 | CASSPGTDNQPQHF | TGCGCCAGCAGCCCAGGGACAGACAATCAGCCCCAGCATTTT